These 18 T cell receptor beta chains were all obtained from the same sample, sequenced in a study of CD8 T cells in Susac syndrome. The RNA, about 0.5 to 1 ug, was put through reverse transcription using random hexamers. MiXCR, run by TCRdb on the immunoSEQ multiplex PCR reads, gives a single entry per CDR3 protein. In the table there are approximately 50,000 distinct CDR3 sequences, approximately 95% of which are singletons. Sequencing input: CD8+ T cells from PBMCs. The receptors derive from a human donor with Susac syndrome.

This clonotype was observed a single time. This sequence joins TRBV29-1 and TRBJ2-6; 9 bases fit TRBD1. The CDR3 totals 19 residues. V shed 0 bases and J 0 bases; nucleotides not matched to a gene: 9. Germline-derived CDR1 and CDR2 are SQVTM and ANQGSEA. The CDR3 reads CSVEDGQGFARSGANVLTF. CDR3 nucleotides: TGCAGCGTTGAAGACGGACAGGGGTTCGCCCGCTCTGGGGCCAACGTCCTGACTTTC.

The chain carries TRBV2 and TRBJ2-3; D is uncertain. The CDR3 runs 12 residues. V lost 3 bases to trimming and J lost 6 bases, with 7 bases between them. Germline lookup yields CDR1 SNHLY and CDR2 FYNNEI. The CDR3 DNA reads TGTGCCAGCAGTGATATCAGGGATACGCAGTATTTT. As protein: CASSDIRDTQYF.

The chain uses TRBV5-6 and TRBJ2-1; D gene ambiguous. V dropped 4 bases and J dropped 0 bases, with 8 bases sitting between them. CDR3 size: 14 residues. Germline V gives CDR1 SGHDT, CDR2 YYEEEE. CDR3 region: CASSPGSSYNEQFF. CDR3 DNA: TGTGCCAGCAGCCCGGGCAGCTCCTACAATGAGCAGTTCTTC.

This clonotype came up once. CDR3: CASSVGGGGTDTQYF. The DNA of the CDR3 is TGTGCCAGCAGCGTGGGCGGGGGGGGCACAGATACGCAGTATTTT. V is TRBV9 and J is TRBJ2-3; TRBD2 aligns across 9 bases. The CDR3 runs to 15 residues. Germline assignment: CDR1 SGDLS and CDR2 YYNGEE. V was pared by 2 bases and J by 1 base, with 2 bases of the junction left unmatched.

This chain connects TRBV4-3 to TRBJ2-7, with TRBD1 matching 7 bases. Unmatched junction bases numbered 10, after V lost 0 bases and J lost 5 bases. Per germline, CDR1 LGHNA and CDR2 YSLEER. This CDR3 has 16 amino acids. The CDR3 bases are TGCGCCAGCAGCCAAGACTTCGACGGGACAGCTAACGAGCAGTACTTC. It yields the protein CASSQDFDGTANEQYF.

The V call is TRBV7-8, the J call TRBJ1-5; D uncertain. CDR1 is SGHVS, CDR2 FQNEAQ, per germline. Trimming stripped 4 bases from V and 5 bases from J, with 9 bases between. The CDR3 sequence is 13 residues long. CDR3 in DNA: TGTGCCAGCAGCTACTGGGGAGATCAGCCCCAGCATTTT. This codes for CASSYWGDQPQHF.

V and J are TRBV20-1 and TRBJ2-6; no clear D. The V gene lost 0 bases and the J gene lost 1 base, with 4 bases spanning the gap. The germline CDR1 and CDR2 sequences are DFQATT and SNEGSKA (reference sequence). This CDR3 comprises 14 residues. In DNA form, the CDR3 reads TGCAGTGCTAGAGATAAGTCTGGGGCCAACGTCCTGACTTTC. Translating gives CSARDKSGANVLTF.

This chain uses TRBV20-1 with TRBJ2-2; D gene uncertain. CDR3 length: 15 amino acids. Trimming stripped 0 bases from V and 2 bases from J, with 10 bases between. The germline gives CDR1 DFQATT, CDR2 SNEGSKA (reference sequence). The CDR3 is CSARDHNTNTGELFF. CDR3 bases: TGCAGTGCTAGAGATCACAATACTAACACCGGGGAGCTGTTTTTT.

The chain recombines TRBV12-3 or TRBV12-4 with TRBJ2-5, with 11 bases aligning to TRBD2. CDR3 length equals 16 residues. V was clipped by 5 bases and J by 5 bases; unmatched bases: 10. CDR3 nucleotide sequence: TGTGCCAGCAGTCCGACTAGACTAGCGGGGTGGGAGACCCAGTACTTC. Translated: CASSPTRLAGWETQYF.

Written as DNA, the CDR3 is TGTGCCAGCAGCCAAGACGGGCAGAATTGGCACAATGAGCAGTTCTTC. It codes for CASSQDGQNWHNEQFF. The chain recombines TRBV14 with TRBJ2-1; no definite D call. Germline CDR1 and CDR2: SGHDN and FVKESK. Trimming cost V 0 bases and J 5 bases, with 14 bases left between them. The CDR3 loop spans 16 amino acids.

The V gene is TRBV29-1, the J gene TRBJ2-1, with 13 nucleotides matching TRBD2. V lost 4 bases, J lost 8 bases, and 17 bases stayed unmatched. This CDR3 contains 18 residues. Per germline, CDR1 SQVTM and CDR2 ANQGSEA. The DNA for the CDR3 is TGCAGCGTTGGCCCGTTGAGGGCCGGGACTAGCGGGGTGTATGAGCAGTTCTTC. As protein: CSVGPLRAGTSGVYEQFF.

The chain is built from TRBV29-1 and TRBJ2-2, with TRBD1 identical over 7 bases. The V gene end was trimmed by 2 bases and the J gene end by 4 bases; junction bases not matched to a gene: 10. In germline, CDR1 is SQVTM, CDR2 ANQGSEA. This CDR3 contains 16 residues. Written as DNA, the CDR3 is TGCAGCGTTGAACCCGCGACAGGGAAGGTCACCGGGGAGCTGTTTTTT. Encoded protein: CSVEPATGKVTGELFF.

V is TRBV20-1 and J is TRBJ2-5, with 11 bases that match TRBD2. The CDR3 consists of 16 residues. Germline V lookup: CDR1 DFQATT, CDR2 SNEGSKA (reference sequence). CDR3 coding DNA: TGCAGCGCCGCGTCCACTAGCGGGGGACCCCAAGAGACCCAGTACTTC. The encoded protein is CSAASTSGGPQETQYF.

The rearrangement joins TRBV5-1 to TRBJ2-1; D not resolved. CDR3 size: 12 residues. The V gene lost 4 bases and the J gene lost 6 bases, with 8 bases spanning the gap. Germline lookup yields CDR1 SGHRS and CDR2 YFSETQ. The CDR3 region is CASSQRPNEQFF. The CDR3 nucleotides are TGCGCCAGCAGCCAGAGGCCCAATGAGCAGTTCTTC.

This clonotype has just one count. The chain is built from TRBV30 and TRBJ1-2; D gene ambiguous. The germline V gene has CDR1 GTSNPN and CDR2 SVGIG (reference sequence). The CDR3 runs 10 residues. V shed 1 base and J shed 10 bases, with 7 bases lying between them. This CDR3 reads CAWSGSTYTF. CDR3 nucleotide sequence: TGTGCCTGGAGTGGTTCGACCTACACCTTC.

CDR3 in amino acids: CASSLEAEKLFF. As DNA, the CDR3 is TGCGCCAGCAGCCTGGAGGCTGAAAAACTGTTTTTT. The V call is TRBV4-1, the J call TRBJ1-4, with unresolved D. Trimming pared 4 bases from V and 7 bases from J, leaving 7 bases between. The CDR3 is made up of 12 amino acids. Germline V gives CDR1 MGHRA, CDR2 YSYEKL.

This clonotype was seen only once. The V and J genes are TRBV20-1 and TRBJ2-1, with 15 bases lining up with TRBD2. V shed 6 bases, J shed 5 bases, and the junction held 5 bases outside the gene matches. Germline CDR1 reads DFQATT; CDR2 reads SNEGSKA (reference sequence). CDR3 length: 15 residues. As DNA, the CDR3 is TGCAGTGCCGGGACTAGCGGGGGGTCCCACAATGAGCAGTTCTTC. This sequence encodes CSAGTSGGSHNEQFF.

CDR3 nucleotides: TGTGCCAGCACCGCCGCGGGGGGGGAGCAGTACTTC. This codes for CASTAAGGEQYF. This chain connects TRBV13 to TRBJ2-7; 9 positions agree with TRBD2. The CDR3 consists of 12 residues. Per germline, CDR1 PRHDT and CDR2 FYEKMQ (reference sequence). V lost 7 bases to trimming and J lost 7 bases; unmatched junction nucleotides: 5.